These T cell receptor beta chains were read from a single sample in a study of CD8+ T cells in alopecia areata. Here immunoSEQ multiplex PCR was the method, and the copy in TCRdb shows in-frame clones only, minus some. Among 95,000 to 100,000 clones listed, approximately 60% were seen once. Sequencing used CD8+ T cells sorted from blood, obtained at week 4, from a patient treated with tofacitinib. Receptor source: a human donor with alopecia areata. CDR3s include the opening cysteine and the closing phenylalanine or tryptophan. D genes are given only for firm matches.

d_call v_call cdr3_aa
NA TRBV7-9 CASSLARNEQFF
TRBD2 TRBV7-2 CASSSRTSGLYEQYF
TRBD1 TRBV2 CASSDPGTGTYEQYF
TRBD2 TRBV7-2 CASGGDTDTQYF
NA TRBV7-9 CASSLVGTQYF
NA TRBV28 CASRGTGPNYGYTF
TRBD1 TRBV2 CATRGSIAYEQYF
NA TRBV28 CASRDTNEQFF
TRBD1 TRBV6-1 CASSDGQGNTEAFF
TRBD2 TRBV5-6 CASSSQRDLPYEQYF
NA TRBV7-8 CASSLGVEGPLYEQYF
TRBD1 TRBV29-1 CSVRQGEGNEQFF
NA TRBV19 CASSMGDVDTQYF
NA TRBV19 CASTPPGYEQYF
NA TRBV30 CAWGAGNEQFF
NA TRBV7-2 CASSLVGDYGYTF
NA TRBV6-5 CASSPSKEPPYEQYF
NA TRBV5-6 CASSFNENTEAFF
NA TRBV2 CAIHQGVTEAFF
NA TRBV28 CASSLDPTFSYEQYF
TRBD1 TRBV29-1 CSVLTGVDGEQFF
NA TRBV10-3 CAILRGEETQYF
NA TRBV13 CASSLDAGPTDTQYF
NA TRBV4-1 CASSQDQGVNYGYTF
NA TRBV4-1 CASSQHLHRSREQYF
NA TRBV28 CASSFRGNTEAFF
NA TRBV27 CASSVYSGGTEAFF
NA TRBV30 CAWSVGGGAYEQYF
NA TRBV4-3 CASSQDSSSGANVLTF
NA TRBV7-8 CASSFPPRNEQFF
TRBD1 TRBV7-9 CASSFLQGEDNQPQHF
NA TRBV6-5 CASRQLGTDTQYF
NA TRBV5-4 CASSLGGYEQYF
NA TRBV5-6 CASSLGTVNEQFF
NA TRBV11-2 CASSLAGANKGDEQYF
NA TRBV5-4 CASSLFTGSGNTIYF
NA TRBV27 CASRIQGGGNIQYF
NA TRBV4-3 CASSPSSPEAQSATQYF
TRBD2 TRBV7-9 CASSFPTSGEETQYF
NA TRBV2 CASSEWRDQPQHF
TRBD1 TRBV7-9 CASSPPRGMNTEAFF
TRBD1 TRBV29-1 CSVGGTMTGSPLNTEAFF
TRBD2 TRBV5-1 CASSLPRLAGEDTQYF
NA TRBV27 CASSPTGGEQYF
NA TRBV2 CASSEGGMETQYF
NA TRBV7-9 CASSLTTRPGTEAFF